A selection of T cell receptor beta chains follows, all from one sample in a study of shared clonotypes between healthy human individuals. Repertoires were generated with immunoSEQ multiplex PCR, while TCRdb's copy carries only in-frame clones and drops some. The repertoire holds some 510,000 clones, with 79% as singletons. Sequencing was carried out using PBMCs. These receptors were obtained from a woman aged 40 to 55 in good health. Some clones in this sample may be carry-over from other donors' samples. Both conserved end residues are trimmed from each CDR3.

V	J	CDR3
TRBV6-5	TRBJ2-1	ASRNPDLDEQF
TRBV19	TRBJ1-3	ASSTGTEGNTIY
TRBV18	TRBJ2-2	ASSPWTGNTGELF
TRBV4-1	TRBJ2-1	ASSQATGTKYNEQF
TRBV9	TRBJ2-7	ASSRTSGSYEQY
TRBV19	TRBJ1-1	ASTSKSSPTEAF
TRBV28	TRBJ2-3	ASSELGTGNTDTQY
TRBV15	TRBJ2-7	ATSRGTAGVSYEQY
TRBV29-1	TRBJ2-1	SVAAVKDRGYNEQF
TRBV7-8	TRBJ2-5	ASRVSGSFSVETQY
TRBV11-3	TRBJ2-3	ASSLDPSGVCSTDTQY
TRBV27	TRBJ2-7	ASSRPGSSRYEQY
TRBV27	TRBJ1-5	ASSAGQGDQPQH
TRBV27	TRBJ1-1	ASSLIREAEAF
TRBV27	TRBJ2-7	ASSSLPFTGSLYEQY
TRBV5-4	TRBJ2-1	ASRPTGAGPYNEQF
TRBV6-1	TRBJ2-5	ASSEARQADKETQY
TRBV5-1	TRBJ1-4	ASSLEAGTNEKLF